This is a list of T cell receptor beta chains from one sample in a study of blood T cell repertoires in COVID-19. The table came from immunoSEQ multiplex PCR; TCRdb's copy has only in-frame clones and leaves some out. The sample has roughly 250,000 clones, approximately 86% seen once. Material: PBMCs or T cells enriched from blood (not recorded which). The source of these receptors is a woman between 50 and 59 years old who had recovered from COVID-19. The CDR3 runs from the conserved cysteine through the conserved F or W. The order of the fields is CDR3 DNA, CDR3 protein, V gene, J gene, clone size, D gene. D genes are given only for firm matches. Expanded clones get a size class; other rows say once, few or many, or leave the size out.

TGCGCCAGCAGCGAGTCGATGGGGGGGTACAATGAGCAGTTCTTC	CASSESMGGYNEQFF	TRBV5-1	TRBJ2-1	NA	TRBD2
TGTGCCAGCAGTGAAGCTAGAAATGAGCAGTTCTTC	CASSEARNEQFF	TRBV6-1	TRBJ2-1	few	NA
TGTGCCAGCAGTTTAGTAGGGGTTGGCTACACCTTC	CASSLVGVGYTF	TRBV27	TRBJ1-2	NA	NA
TGTGCCAGCAGTCTTGGGACAGGGGTTACCGGGGAGCTGTTTTTT	CASSLGTGVTGELFF	TRBV7-6	TRBJ2-2	NA	TRBD1
TGTGCCAGTACCGCGTTGGACGGGGGGCGAGTTGAAAAACTGTTTTTT	CASTALDGGRVEKLFF	TRBV19	TRBJ1-4	NA	NA
TGTGCCAGCAGCCCCGGGACAGTCTCCTACAATGAGCAGTTCTTC	CASSPGTVSYNEQFF	TRBV11-3	TRBJ2-1	NA	TRBD1
TGTGCCAGCAGCTCCGGACTAGCGGGAGACGAGCAGTACTTC	CASSSGLAGDEQYF	TRBV7-6	TRBJ2-7	NA	TRBD2
TGTGCCACCAGCAACAGGGAGAACACTGAAGCTTTCTTT	CATSNRENTEAFF	TRBV24-1	TRBJ1-1	NA	NA
TGTGCAAGTCGCCGTCAGTGGAGCAATCAGCCCCAGCATTTT	CASRRQWSNQPQHF	TRBV12-2	TRBJ1-5	NA	NA
TGTGCCAGCAGCAACAACAGGGGAGGATACGAGCAGTACTTC	CASSNNRGGYEQYF	TRBV7-2	TRBJ2-7	NA	NA
TGTGCCAGCAGTTTAATGACAGGGGGAAACACTGAAGCTTTCTTT	CASSLMTGGNTEAFF	TRBV27	TRBJ1-1	NA	TRBD1
TGTGCCAGCAGCTGGAGAGGGACTAGCGGGACTAGCACAGATACGCAGTATTTT	CASSWRGTSGTSTDTQYF	TRBV7-9	TRBJ2-3	NA	TRBD2
TGTGCCAGCAGCGGGACAGTAAACACCATATATTTT	CASSGTVNTIYF	TRBV25-1	TRBJ1-3	once	TRBD1
TGTGCCAGTAGTATAGTCGCGGGGGTGGATACGCAGTATTTT	CASSIVAGVDTQYF	TRBV19	TRBJ2-3	NA	TRBD2
TGTGCCAGCAGATTAACAGGGAATCAGCCCCAGCATTTT	CASRLTGNQPQHF	TRBV12-3/TRBV12-4	TRBJ1-5	NA	NA
TGTGCCAGCAGCTCCGAGAGGACTAGCGGCACAGATACGCAGTATTTT	CASSSERTSGTDTQYF	TRBV7-9	TRBJ2-3	NA	TRBD2
TGTGCCAGCAGCACCTGGGGGCCTCAGTTCTATGGCTACACCTTC	CASSTWGPQFYGYTF	TRBV5-8	TRBJ1-2	NA	NA
TGTGCCTGGAGTGTGTCCAGGGCAAATCAGCCCCAGCATTTT	CAWSVSRANQPQHF	TRBV30	TRBJ1-5	NA	NA
TGTGCCAGCAGCACTAGCTACGCCTACAATGAGCAGTTCTTC	CASSTSYAYNEQFF	TRBV5-4	TRBJ2-1	NA	NA
TGTGCCAGCAGCTTAAAAGGCCAGGGGGCAGCTAATGAAAAACTGTTTTTT	CASSLKGQGAANEKLFF	TRBV7-2	TRBJ1-4	NA	TRBD1
TGTGCCAGCAATCTGGACAGGGGACAGCCCCAGCATTTT	CASNLDRGQPQHF	TRBV28	TRBJ1-5	NA	TRBD1
TGTGCCAGCAGCCAGGACAGAGTCAGCACAGATACGCAGTATTTT	CASSQDRVSTDTQYF	TRBV14	TRBJ2-3	NA	NA
TGCGCCAGCAGCCTAGCGGGAGGTGAGCAGTTCTTC	CASSLAGGEQFF	TRBV4-1	TRBJ2-1	NA	TRBD2
TGTGCCAGCAGTTACTCGTTGCAGGGGGATGAAAAACTGTTTTTT	CASSYSLQGDEKLFF	TRBV6-5	TRBJ1-4	once	TRBD1
TGTGCCAGCAGGGACCGGGACAGGGTTTACGGAAACACCATATATTTT	CASRDRDRVYGNTIYF	TRBV6-6	TRBJ1-3	NA	TRBD1
TGTGCCAGTAGCTCCGGGACAGGGTCCTCCTACGAGCAGTACTTC	CASSSGTGSSYEQYF	TRBV19	TRBJ2-7	NA	TRBD1
TGCGCCAGCAGCCCCCCAGGGGGTCCACTAGCGGGAGGGGCAGATACGCAGTATTTT	CASSPPGGPLAGGADTQYF	TRBV5-1	TRBJ2-3	NA	TRBD2
TGCGCCAGCAGCCAGGGTGGACAGGGGGCTAACGAGCAGTACTTC	CASSQGGQGANEQYF	TRBV4-1	TRBJ2-7	NA	TRBD1
TGTGCCAGCAGCTTGTTCCAGGGTGGCACAGATACGCAGTATTTT	CASSLFQGGTDTQYF	TRBV5-6	TRBJ2-3	NA	NA
TGTGCCAGCAGCGTAGGTTTGGGAGGGGAATCCTACGAGCAGTACTTC	CASSVGLGGESYEQYF	TRBV9	TRBJ2-7	NA	TRBD2
TGTGCCATCAGTCCTAGCGGGAGGGCCACGGTCGGGGCCAACGTCCTGACTTTC	CAISPSGRATVGANVLTF	TRBV10-3	TRBJ2-6	NA	TRBD2
TGTGCCAGCAGCTTAGATGGCTTGGGTCTAGCGGGAGATACGCAGTATTTT	CASSLDGLGLAGDTQYF	TRBV7-3	TRBJ2-3	NA	TRBD2
TGTGCCAGCAGCTTCCCCCAGCGGTCCTCCTACGAGCAGTACTTC	CASSFPQRSSYEQYF	TRBV5-6	TRBJ2-7	NA	NA
TGTGCCAGCAGTGAGTTTCCGAATTCACCCCTCCACTTT	CASSEFPNSPLHF	TRBV6-1	TRBJ1-6	NA	NA
TGCGCCAGCAGCCAGATCCCACAGGGGGCAATGGAGACCCAGTACTTC	CASSQIPQGAMETQYF	TRBV4-1	TRBJ2-5	NA	TRBD1
TGTGCCAGCAGCGAGAGCGGGCCCTATGACGAGCAGTACTTC	CASSESGPYDEQYF	TRBV7-3	TRBJ2-7	few	NA
TGTGCCAGCAGTAACCTAGCGGGAGCTATCAGTAATGAGCAGTTCTTC	CASSNLAGAISNEQFF	TRBV6-6	TRBJ2-1	NA	TRBD2
TGTGCCAGCAGCGCGGGGCGTGAAAGGGAAAAACTGTTTTTT	CASSAGREREKLFF	TRBV7-2	TRBJ1-4	few	NA
TGTGCCAGCAGCGCCCTAGCGGGAGTAAATGAGCAGTTCTTC	CASSALAGVNEQFF	TRBV9	TRBJ2-1	NA	TRBD2
TGTGCCAGCAGCCAAACAGGGGCGAGCACTGAAGCTTTCTTT	CASSQTGASTEAFF	TRBV3-1/TRBV3-2	TRBJ1-1	once	TRBD1
TGTGCCAGCAGCTTTAGGACATTTAGAGTTACAGAGCAGTACTTC	CASSFRTFRVTEQYF	TRBV5-6	TRBJ2-7	once	NA
TGTGCCAGTAGCCGGACTTCTAGCACAGATACGCAGTATTTT	CASSRTSSTDTQYF	TRBV19	TRBJ2-3	NA	NA
TGCGCCAGCAGCCACCCGGACAGGGCCTATGGCTACACCTTC	CASSHPDRAYGYTF	TRBV5-1	TRBJ1-2	NA	TRBD1
TGTGCCAGTACACGGACTAGCGGAGATTACGAGCAGTACTTC	CASTRTSGDYEQYF	TRBV6-5	TRBJ2-7	NA	TRBD2
TGTGCCAGCGCCCAGAATAGCGGGAGGGCCATCAATGAGCAGTTCTTC	CASAQNSGRAINEQFF	TRBV11-1	TRBJ2-1	NA	TRBD2
TGTGCCACCCAGCCACAACGGACAGTAAACACCGGGGAGCTGTTTTTT	CATQPQRTVNTGELFF	TRBV7-9	TRBJ2-2	NA	NA
TGTGCCAGCAGTGAAGGGAATCCGGGACTAGCCTACGAGCAGTACTTC	CASSEGNPGLAYEQYF	TRBV2	TRBJ2-7	NA	TRBD2
TGTGCCAGCTCACCACTAGCGGGAGGGCCCGCAGATACGCAGTATTTT	CASSPLAGGPADTQYF	TRBV18	TRBJ2-3	NA	TRBD2
TGTGCCAGCAGCCCGGGACTAGCGCAGACAGATACGCAGTATTTT	CASSPGLAQTDTQYF	TRBV6-5	TRBJ2-3	NA	TRBD2
TGTGCCAGCAGTTTATCTTCGGGACATCTTGCGAATGAGCAGTTCTTC	CASSLSSGHLANEQFF	TRBV27	TRBJ2-1	NA	NA
TGTGCCTGGAGTTCCACACAGGGGTCACCCCTCCACTTT	CAWSSTQGSPLHF	TRBV30	TRBJ1-6	once	TRBD1
TGTGCCAGCACCACCAAGGGGACTAGCGGGAGAGGGCAGTTCTTC	CASTTKGTSGRGQFF	TRBV3-1/TRBV3-2	TRBJ2-1	few	TRBD2
TGTGCCAGCAAAGGAGAGCTACGTGAGGCTGAGCAGTTCTTC	CASKGELREAEQFF	TRBV2	TRBJ2-1	NA	NA
TGTGCCAGCAGCTTAGATACACAAACCGAAGCTTTCTTT	CASSLDTQTEAFF	TRBV11-1	TRBJ1-1	NA	NA
TGTGCCAGCAGTGAAGCAGGGGGCGCGACCGGGGAGCTGTTTTTT	CASSEAGGATGELFF	TRBV25-1	TRBJ2-2	NA	TRBD1